A single sample is the source of the 32 T cell receptor beta chains below, sequenced in a study of T-cell memory formation after mild COVID-19. TCRdb recomputed calls from the 5' RACE reads with MiXCR, one row per CDR3 protein. Among about 350,000 distinct CDR3 sequences listed, roughly 15% were seen once. The sample was PBMCs or a T cell subset sorted from them (not recorded which). The receptor set was obtained from a man in his late teens or twenties who had mild COVID-19 (a few samples of this study predate the infection). Cell type and time point are not known.

This clonotype has more than one count but fewer than ten. The genes are TRBV12-3 or TRBV12-4 and TRBJ1-3; D call uncertain. The CDR3 spans 11 residues. Trimming took 6 bases from V and 5 from J, leaving 5 bases between them. The CDR3 DNA reads TGTGCCAGCAGGATAAGAAACACCATATATTTT. Protein product: CASRIRNTIYF.

J is TRBJ2-3 and V is TRBV20-1, with a possible D match to TRBD1 (5 bases). With 5 bases removed from V and 5 bases from J, the gap between germline ends came to 8 bases. The CDR3 sequence is 11 residues long. Germline-derived CDR1 and CDR2 are DFQATT and SNEGSKA (reference sequence). Written as DNA, the CDR3 is TGCAGTGCTTCCCAGGGAGATACGCAGTATTTT. Its translation is CSASQGDTQYF.

In its sample, this clonotype was seen a few times. V gene TRBV4-1 combines with J gene TRBJ2-3; tentatively, D is TRBD1 (5 bases). Germline V gene sequence: CDR1 MGHRA, CDR2 YSYEKL. Trimming pared 1 base from V and 0 bases from J, leaving 11 bases between. This CDR3 spans 16 amino acids. The CDR3: CASSQGGASSTDTQYF. The DNA of the CDR3 is TGCGCCAGCAGCCAAGGGGGCGCTTCTAGCACAGATACGCAGTATTTT.

This clonotype was seen only a few times. This chain connects TRBV12-5 to TRBJ2-7; D possibly corresponds to TRBD1 (5 bases). Trimming pared 0 bases from V and 0 bases from J, leaving 15 bases between. The germline V gene encodes CDR1 LGHNT and CDR2 FRNRAP. The CDR3 consists of 17 residues. CDR3 loop: CASGLVLKQANSYEQYF. For the CDR3, the DNA is TGTGCTAGTGGTTTGGTACTGAAACAGGCGAACTCCTACGAGCAGTACTTC. Full variable domain (outside the CDR3, taken from reference TRBV12-5 and TRBJ2-7): DARVTQTPRHKVTEMGQEVTMRCQPILGHNTVFWYRQTMMQGLELLAYFRNRAPLDDSGMPKDRFSAEMPDATLATLKIQPSEPRDSAVYFCASGLVLKQANSYEQYFGPGTRLTVT.

This clonotype was seen repeatedly, ten times or more. The CDR3 region is CASSPYGGAGELFF. In nucleotides, the CDR3 is TGTGCCAGCAGCCCCTACGGGGGCGCCGGGGAGCTGTTTTTT. This chain uses TRBV7-3 with TRBJ2-2; D may be TRBD1 or TRBD2 (6 bases each). Germline values: CDR1 SGHTA, CDR2 FQGTGA. This CDR3 comprises 14 residues. Trimming left V 5 bases short and J 6 bases short, with 13 bases between.

Only a few counts were recorded for this clonotype. A junction end diverges from the germline sequence, so it may reflect a read error. The chain links TRBV7-8 to TRBJ1-2, with D maybe TRBD1 (5 bases). The CDR3 covers 16 residues. Germline V gives CDR1 SGHVS, CDR2 FQNEAQ. In nucleotides, the CDR3 is TGTGCCAGCAGCTCATCTCCAGGGTCTGGACTTCGTTTGGTCTGCTTC. Translating it yields CASSSSPGSGLRLVCF.

The V call is TRBV2, the J call TRBJ2-2; a possible D gene is TRBD2 (6 bases). From germline, CDR1 is SNHLY and CDR2 FYNNEI. Trimming took 7 bases from V and 4 from J, leaving 10 bases between them. The CDR3 is 13 amino acids. In DNA, the CDR3 is TGTGCCAGCAAGATGGGGGGCACCGGGGAGCTGTTTTTT. Residues: CASKMGGTGELFF.

This clonotype turned up a few times. V and J are TRBV12-3 or TRBV12-4 and TRBJ2-7; TRBD2 is a possible D gene (5 bases). The CDR3 extends over 13 amino acids. Trimming removed 6 bases at V and 5 bases at J, with 14 bases between. CDR3 protein: CASRYGGPDEQYF. CDR3 nucleotide sequence: TGTGCCAGCAGGTATGGCGGGCCCGACGAGCAGTACTTC.

This clonotype was found many times. The chain has TRBV5-1 and TRBJ2-1, with TRBD1 matching 8 bases. The junction had 8 bases not matched to a gene; V was cut back by 5 bases and J by 4 bases. The CDR3 has 15 amino acids. CDR1 and CDR2 from the germline V gene are SGHRS and YFSETQ. The CDR3 protein is CASRSSQGAYNEQFF. Written as DNA, the CDR3 is TGCGCCAGCAGGTCCTCCCAGGGGGCTTACAATGAGCAGTTCTTC.

This clonotype has more than one count but fewer than ten. The chain uses TRBV5-1 and TRBJ2-5, with D possibly matching TRBD1 (6 bases). The CDR3 consists of 14 residues. Trimming took 4 bases from V and 2 from J, leaving 12 bases between them. Germline CDR1 and CDR2: SGHRS and YFSETQ. CDR3 protein: CASSRGGSQETQYF. CDR3 nucleotide sequence: TGCGCCAGCAGCCGAGGGGGATCTCAAGAGACCCAGTACTTC.

The V gene is TRBV7-9, the J gene TRBJ1-4; perhaps TRBD1 as D (5 bases). The V and J ends lost 5 bases and 5 bases respectively, with 18 bases between them. This CDR3 contains 16 residues. From germline, CDR1 is SEHNR and CDR2 FQNEAQ (reference sequence). The DNA for the CDR3 is TGTGCCAGCAGCCCACCCCTTGGGGGTGCAAATGAAAAACTGTTTTTT. Translation: CASSPPLGGANEKLFF. The full variable domain, its missing parts supplied by reference TRBV7-9 and TRBJ1-4, is DTGVSQNPRHKITKRGQNVTFRCDPISEHNRLYWYRQTLGQGPEFLTYFQNEAQLEKSRLLSDRFSAERPKGSFSTLEIQRTEQGDSAMYLCASSPPLGGANEKLFFGSGTQLSVL.

There are a few counts of this clonotype. V usage is TRBV2 and J usage is TRBJ2-7; D could derive from TRBD1 or TRBD2 (5 bases each). Trimming shortened V by 6 bases and J by 2 bases, and 17 bases separated the two germline ends. The CDR3 extends over 15 amino acids. Germline loops: CDR1 SNHLY, CDR2 FYNNEI. In DNA, the CDR3 is TGTGCCAGCAGGCCCCTTGGGGGAAAGGCCTACGAGCAGTACTTC. Residues: CASRPLGGKAYEQYF.

The chain links TRBV20-1 to TRBJ1-3; D is undetermined. Germline CDR1 reads DFQATT; CDR2 reads SNEGSKA (reference sequence). V lost 3 bases and J lost 0, with 9 bases in between. CDR3 length: 14 residues. DNA of the CDR3: TGCAGTGCTAGTTCCTCATCCTCTGGAAACACCATATATTTT. This codes for CSASSSSSGNTIYF.

The table lists this clonotype with many counts. This chain joins TRBV6-2 or TRBV6-3 and TRBJ1-5; possibly TRBD1 for D (5 bases). The CDR3 runs to 13 residues. The germline V and J ends were trimmed by 5 bases and 7 bases, with 12 bases remaining between them. Germline V gene sequence: CDR1 MNHEY, CDR2 SVGEGT. As DNA, the CDR3 is TGTGCCAGCAGTCAGTCCAGGGACCAGCCCCAGCATTTT. It translates to CASSQSRDQPQHF.

This clonotype was counted between two and nine times. This rearrangement joins TRBV12-5 to TRBJ2-1; no clear D gene. The CDR3 extends over 15 amino acids. Trimming took 6 bases from V and 13 from J, leaving 25 bases between them. The germline gives CDR1 LGHNT, CDR2 FRNRAP. The CDR3 spells CASGLGPGLRASQFF. CDR3 coding DNA: TGTGCTAGTGGCCTCGGGCCTGGCCTAAGAGCCTCTCAGTTCTTC.

The chain couples TRBV12-3 or TRBV12-4 to TRBJ2-2; either TRBD1 or TRBD2 may fit D (6 bases each). Deletions cut 8 bases from V and 3 bases from J, with 31 bases between. The CDR3 loop spans 20 amino acids. CDR3 sequence reads: CASSLAVGGSPFSDTGELFF. CDR3 sequence (DNA): TGTGCCAGCTCCCTAGCTGTAGGGGGGTCCCCTTTCTCCGACACCGGGGAGCTGTTTTTT.

This clonotype was observed a handful of times. This chain connects TRBV5-1 to TRBJ2-3, with TRBD1 matching over 7 bases. With V trimmed by 2 bases and J by 4 bases, 4 bases remained unmatched. The CDR3 is 14 residues long. Germline V gene sequence: CDR1 SGHRS, CDR2 YFSETQ. CDR3 residues: CASSFGQVSDTQYF. CDR3 sequence (DNA): TGCGCCAGCAGCTTCGGACAGGTTTCAGATACGCAGTATTTT.

This clonotype was observed a handful of times. The rearrangement links TRBV20-1 to TRBJ2-5; TRBD1 agrees at 9 bases. Germline V gene sequence: CDR1 DFQATT, CDR2 SNEGSKA (reference sequence). With 0 bases clipped from V and 0 bases from J, the junction kept 2 bases outside the gene matches. The CDR3 runs to 15 residues. CDR3 DNA: TGCAGTGCTAGAGAAGACAGGGGGTACCAAGAGACCCAGTACTTC. As protein: CSAREDRGYQETQYF.

This clonotype was counted between two and nine times. The chain combines TRBV10-3 with TRBJ2-5; TRBD2 matches at 8 bases. CDR3 length: 16 residues. Germline lookup yields CDR1 ENHRY and CDR2 SYGVKD. With 3 bases clipped from V and 5 bases from J, the junction kept 11 bases outside the gene matches. Here the CDR3 reads CAISEPGLVSRETQYF. The CDR3 region has the DNA TGTGCCATCAGTGAACCGGGACTAGTCTCCCGGGAGACCCAGTACTTC.

This chain connects TRBV7-2 to TRBJ2-4, with 11 positions matching TRBD1. Germline V gene sequence: CDR1 SGHTA, CDR2 FQGNSA. V lost 8 bases, J lost 9 bases, and 15 bases stayed unmatched. This CDR3 region has 16 residues. CDR3: CASAPWTGGPQSIQYF. The CDR3 DNA sequence: TGTGCCAGCGCGCCTTGGACAGGGGGCCCGCAGAGCATTCAGTACTTC.

This clonotype was observed a handful of times. This chain uses TRBV6-5 with TRBJ2-3, with D maybe TRBD2 (6 bases). V shed 2 bases and J shed 1 base, with 7 bases lying between them. This CDR3 comprises 14 residues. CDR1 and CDR2 (germline): MNHEY, SVGAGI. CDR3 nucleotides: TGTGCCAGCAGTTACAGGAGGGGCACAGATACGCAGTATTTT. It translates to CASSYRRGTDTQYF.

The gene calls are TRBV7-3 and TRBJ1-6; D unclear. Looked up from germline, CDR1 is SGHTA and CDR2 is FQGTGA. This CDR3 is built from 13 residues. V was trimmed by 3 bases and J by 10 bases, leaving 10 bases between them. The CDR3 protein is CASSFWSGSPLHF. In DNA form, the CDR3 reads TGTGCCAGCAGCTTCTGGTCGGGATCACCCCTCCACTTT. Full variable domain (remainder filled in from reference TRBV7-3 and TRBJ1-6): GAGVSQTPSNKVTEKGKYVELRCDPISGHTALYWYRQSLGQGPEFLIYFQGTGAADDSGLPNDRFFAVRPEGSVSTLKIQRTERGDSAVYLCASSFWSGSPLHFGNGTRLTVT.

This clonotype appeared many times. V usage is TRBV6-6 and J usage is TRBJ2-7; D unresolved. CDR1 and CDR2 from the germline V gene are MNHNY and SVGAGI (reference sequence). V was shortened by 0 bases and J by 3 bases, with 12 bases between the two germline ends. This CDR3 has 15 amino acids. The CDR3 spells CASSYSPSLGYEQYV. DNA of the CDR3: TGTGCCAGCAGTTACTCGCCCTCTTTGGGCTACGAGCAGTACGTC.

This clonotype was seen a few times. This sequence joins TRBV5-1 and TRBJ2-5; D may be TRBD2 (5 bases). V lost 3 bases and J 4 bases, leaving 13 bases between the germline ends. The CDR3 is 14 amino acids. From germline, CDR1 is SGHRS and CDR2 YFSETQ. The CDR3 region is CASSWTIGVETQYF. The DNA of the CDR3 is TGCGCCAGCAGCTGGACCATCGGGGTAGAGACCCAGTACTTC.

V usage is TRBV18 and J usage is TRBJ2-1; tentative D call: TRBD2 (6 bases). Germline V gene sequence: CDR1 KGHSH, CDR2 LQKENI. Deletions cut 3 bases from V and 3 bases from J, with 18 bases between. The CDR3 is 17 residues long. CDR3 residues: CASSPRQPRGGYNEQFF. As DNA, the CDR3 is TGTGCCAGCTCACCTCGGCAGCCCCGGGGAGGCTACAATGAGCAGTTCTTC.

This clonotype appeared a few times. The chain has TRBV2 and TRBJ2-1; the D gene is possibly TRBD2 (5 bases). Germline CDR1 reads SNHLY; CDR2 reads FYNNEI. V gave up 4 bases and J gave up 1 base, with 14 bases separating them. CDR3 length: 16 residues. The CDR3 reads CASSGQDFPSYNEQFF. The CDR3 bases are TGTGCCAGCAGTGGTCAGGACTTCCCTTCCTACAATGAGCAGTTCTTC.

This clonotype was counted between two and nine times. This chain connects TRBV19 to TRBJ2-2; tentative D call: TRBD2 (5 bases). CDR1 LNHDA and CDR2 SQIVND come from the germline V gene (reference sequence). CDR3 length: 13 amino acids. CDR3 DNA: TGTGCAACGGCGGAGGCGAACACCGGGGAGCTGTTTTTT. This sequence encodes CATAEANTGELFF.

This clonotype showed up just a few times. J is TRBJ1-5 and V is TRBV12-3 or TRBV12-4; 8 bases map to TRBD1. V lost 5 bases and J lost 4; bases outside the gene matches: 4. The CDR3 is 14 residues long. This CDR3 reads CASSRQGYNQPQHF. Written as DNA, the CDR3 is TGTGCCAGCAGTCGACAGGGGTATAATCAGCCCCAGCATTTT.

This clonotype showed up just a few times. The genes are TRBV30 and TRBJ2-3; D unclear. Germline CDR1 is GTSNPN and CDR2 is SVGIG (reference sequence). This CDR3 spans 13 amino acids. The CDR3 loop reads CPIGVGYTDTQYF. Here the CDR3 DNA reads TGTCCTATTGGCGTCGGTTACACAGATACGCAGTATTTT.

This clonotype was seen only a few times. This rearrangement joins TRBV5-4 to TRBJ2-1; a possible D gene is TRBD2 (6 bases). In germline, CDR1 is SGHNT, CDR2 YYREEE (reference sequence). Trimming shortened V by 3 bases and J by 0 bases, and 10 bases separated the two germline ends. This CDR3 is built from 15 residues. CDR3 sequence: CASSYSGASYNEQFF. CDR3 bases: TGTGCCAGCAGCTATAGCGGTGCCTCCTACAATGAGCAGTTCTTC.

The chain links TRBV12-3 or TRBV12-4 to TRBJ1-1; D is possibly TRBD1 (5 bases). The CDR3 consists of 14 residues. The V and J ends lost 2 bases and 6 bases respectively, with 13 bases between them. In DNA form, the CDR3 reads TGTGCCAGCAGTTTACGAGGGGCGGAATCTGAAGCTTTCTTT. It codes for CASSLRGAESEAFF.

This clonotype came up many times. This rearrangement joins TRBV6-6 to TRBJ2-7, with unresolved D. The CDR3 runs to 10 residues. V lost 10 bases and J 3 bases, leaving 7 bases between the germline ends. In germline, CDR1 is MNHNY, CDR2 SVGAGI (reference sequence). The CDR3 region is CATYGYEQYF. CDR3 nucleotides: TGTGCCACCTACGGCTACGAGCAGTACTTC.